These T cell receptor beta chains were read from a single sample in a study of CD8 T cells in Susac syndrome. TCRdb ran MiXCR on the immunoSEQ multiplex PCR reads and lists one entry per CDR3 protein. This table holds about 76,000 distinct CDR3 sequences, under 95% found once. Specimen: CD8+ T cells from PBMCs. These receptors all stem from a human donor with Susac syndrome. Each CDR3 is given with its conserved first and last residue. A D gene is named only where the DNA matches it firmly. Clone size, where shown, is once, few, many, or a class for clones that have expanded.

clone_size j_call v_call d_call cdr3_nt cdr3_aa
NA TRBJ2-7 TRBV28 TRBD1 TGTGCCAGCAGTTGGACAGGCAGGACCTACGAGCAGTACTTC CASSWTGRTYEQYF
NA TRBJ1-3 TRBV5-1 NA TGCGCCAGCAGCTTGAGCCAACAGGGAAGAAACACCATATATTTT CASSLSQQGRNTIYF
NA TRBJ2-5 TRBV11-2 NA TGTGCCAGCAGCTCGGTCGTCTACCAAGAGACCCAGTACTTC CASSSVVYQETQYF
NA TRBJ1-2 TRBV25-1 NA TGTGCCAGCAGTGCCTACTCTAACTATGGCTACACCTTC CASSAYSNYGYTF
NA TRBJ1-2 TRBV28 NA TGTGCCAGCAGTTTACTGTCCCCTGCCGACATTTCCTATGGCTACACCTTC CASSLLSPADISYGYTF
NA TRBJ2-6 TRBV7-3 NA TGTGCCAGCAGCCCCTCCCTCTCTGGGGCCAACGTCCTGACTTTC CASSPSLSGANVLTF
NA TRBJ2-7 TRBV12-3/TRBV12-4 NA TGTGCCAGCAGTTTTCGCTCGGGCGGGGCGAACGAGCAGTACTTC CASSFRSGGANEQYF
NA TRBJ2-1 TRBV3-1 TRBD2 TGTGCCAGCAGCCCAATAGCGGGAGTTTCTCAGTTCTTC CASSPIAGVSQFF
few TRBJ1-2 TRBV6-1 NA TGTGCCAGCAGTCCTGGACGGTCCTATGGCTACACCTTC CASSPGRSYGYTF
NA TRBJ2-7 TRBV2 TRBD1 TGTGCCAGCAGTGAAGTAGGGACAGGGGGCTCCTACGAGCAGTACTTC CASSEVGTGGSYEQYF
NA TRBJ1-1 TRBV29-1 TRBD1 TGCAGCGTTGTTCTCCAGGGGGCGCGTAATGAAGCTTTCTTT CSVVLQGARNEAFF
NA TRBJ2-5 TRBV20-1 NA TGCAGTGCTAGACGCAGGGTCACCGGGGAGACCCAGTACTTC CSARRRVTGETQYF
NA TRBJ1-2 TRBV28 NA TGTGCCAGCAGGTCCGGTGCCTATGGCTACACCTTC CASRSGAYGYTF
NA TRBJ2-3 TRBV9 TRBD2 TGTGCCAGCAGCGTAGGGAGCGGGAGGGGAACAGATACGCAGTATTTT CASSVGSGRGTDTQYF
once TRBJ2-5 TRBV27 TRBD1 TGTGCCAGCAGGCGGACAGGGGAGGGGGAGACCCAGTACTTC CASRRTGEGETQYF
NA TRBJ1-1 TRBV5-6 TRBD1 TGTGCCAGCAGCTTCGGGAACCACAGGGGCAGGATAGCTTTCTTT CASSFGNHRGRIAFF
NA TRBJ1-1 TRBV7-9 NA TGTGCCAGCAGCTCGATAGGGAGGACTGAAGCTTTCTTT CASSSIGRTEAFF
NA TRBJ2-2 TRBV6-2/TRBV6-3 NA TGTGCCAGCAGTTACGGCCTCTTAAGGACTACGAACACCGGGGAGCTGTTTTTT CASSYGLLRTTNTGELFF
NA TRBJ1-2 TRBV19 NA TGTGCCAGTAGTGCACAGGGATGGAACTATGGCTACACCTTC CASSAQGWNYGYTF
NA TRBJ2-7 TRBV3-1 NA TGTGCCAGCAGCCAAAATGAAGGGGCTAGGGAGCAGTACTTC CASSQNEGAREQYF
NA TRBJ1-2 TRBV5-5 NA TGTGCCAGCAGCTTGAATCGGTGGGCCAACTATGGCTACACCTTC CASSLNRWANYGYTF
once TRBJ1-3 TRBV16 NA TGTGCCAGCAGCCAATACCGGCTCTCTGGAAACACCATATATTTT CASSQYRLSGNTIYF
NA TRBJ1-4 TRBV12-3/TRBV12-4 NA TGTGCCAGCAGTTTCGGGGGCAGGAGGGAGGAAAAACTGTTTTTT CASSFGGRREEKLFF
NA TRBJ1-1 TRBV5-6 TRBD1 TGTGCCAGCAGCCCAGGGACAGGGGGCGAGGTGAACACTGAAGCTTTCTTT CASSPGTGGEVNTEAFF
NA TRBJ2-1 TRBV6-1 NA TGTGCCAGCAGTGGTATGTTCTTC CASSGMFF
NA TRBJ2-5 TRBV20-1 NA TGCAGTGCTAGAGGGGTCGGGGTGGAGAGGGAATATGGTGTCCAGTACTTC CSARGVGVEREYGVQYF
NA TRBJ2-3 TRBV19 NA TGTGCCAGTAGTATAGAAAAGGGGACAGATACGCAGTATTTT CASSIEKGTDTQYF
NA TRBJ1-4 TRBV6-5 NA TGTGCCAGCAGTACGACAGGTGCAAAACTGTTTTTT CASSTTGAKLFF
NA TRBJ1-2 TRBV7-2 TRBD1 TGTGCCAGCAGCTTACGTCGAGGGGGCCGGTATGGCTACACCTTC CASSLRRGGRYGYTF
NA TRBJ2-5 TRBV7-9 NA TGTGCCAGCAGCTTCGCACAAGAGACCCAGTACTTC CASSFAQETQYF
NA TRBJ2-7 TRBV27 NA TGTGCCAGCAGGGTGAGTTGGAGCGGCTACTACGAGCAGTACTTC CASRVSWSGYYEQYF
NA TRBJ1-6 TRBV30 TRBD1 TGTGCCTGGAGTAAACAGGGGGCCGGGGATTCACCCCTCCACTTT CAWSKQGAGDSPLHF
NA TRBJ2-2 TRBV27 NA TGTGCCAGCAACGACGCCACCGGGGAGCTGTTTTTT CASNDATGELFF